This T cell receptor beta chain was observed in a study of OX40 agonist ivuxolimab in advanced cancers. Some background on the complete study: Ivuxolimab, which targeted the costimulatory receptor OX40 (CD134), was an agonistic, fully human IgG2 monoclonal antibody. Intravenous ivuxolimab was administered to patients every 2 weeks at six dose levels: 0.01, 0.1, 0.3, 1.5, 3 and 10 mg/kg. Among the approximately 54 dose-escalation patients, approximately 20 had hepatocellular carcinoma, roughly 15 melanoma, 9 renal cell carcinoma and 9 head and neck cancer. The paper describes the monotherapy dose-escalation part (N of about 47 patients) of the phase I trial of ivuxolimab. Patients were allowed to have had prior anti-PD-1, anti-PD-L1 or anti-CTLA-4 therapy, and approximately 40% of the dose-escalation patients had previously received checkpoint inhibitors. Peripheral TCRbeta sequencing was intended to test whether TCR sequence diversity was altered and clonal T-cell expansion was caused by ivuxolimab. In the dose-escalation cohort, around four fifths of patients were male, and the mean age was around 60 years, with a range of about 23 to 90. Partial responses occurred in three dose-escalation patients, of whom one had hepatocellular carcinoma and two had cutaneous melanoma. Summary of the overall study and its limitations: Which antigens the clonally expanded peripheral T cells were specific for was not determined. At doses of 0.1 to 3.0 mg/kg, clonal expansion of both CD4+ and CD8+ T cells in blood was seen between baseline and week 6. In partial responders in the 0.1-3.0 mg/kg groups, normalized peripheral clonal expansion was found to be among the lowest, especially among CD8+ T cells. Low levels of normalized T-cell clonal expansion were also seen in some patients who did not respond. After ivuxolimab, more expanded clones were found on average in CD8+ T cells than in CD4+ T cells.

Genomic DNA was isolated from the sorted cells so that the TCRbeta CDR3 region could be sequenced. The immunoSEQ Assay was used to sequence the TCRbeta CDR3 regions. The table comes from immuneACCESS by way of TCRdb, which keeps in-frame sequences with V and J called. Part of the clones is missing from these tables; in studies checked, under half for an unresolved V gene and the rest for unknown reasons. The table for this sample lists tens of thousands of clones; around 90% of them were counted only once. Clones ranked in the top ten supply more than 9.5% of the sample. This clone occurred a few times. The antigen it recognizes is unknown. Per-base quality was not reported, and no clone a single base away is much larger than it. The V end gives up 5 bases and the J end 4 bases, leaving 7 bases in the junction not matched to a gene. The CDR3 runs 14 residues from the cysteine to the phenylalanine. The read is trimmed to its CDR3 DNA, 42 bases read in frame from base 1. The germline V gene (reference sequence) provides CDR1 SEHNR and CDR2 FQNEAQ.

The trial excluded patients who had a history of autoimmune disease or were on systemic immunosuppression. Peripheral blood for TCR sequencing was collected from all dose cohorts at baseline, on cycle 4 day 1, and on cycle 7 day 1. Samples came from an open-label, multicenter, first-in-human phase I dose-escalation trial of ivuxolimab. Adults with locally advanced or metastatic melanoma, renal cell, hepatocellular, or head and neck squamous cell carcinoma were enrolled in the trial. Before TCR sequencing, CD4+ T cells and CD8+ T cells were sorted from peripheral blood as separate populations. The sequence joins TRBV7-9 to TRBJ1-1; TRBD1 lines up with 7 middle nucleotides. The TCR originated in an adult with an advanced solid tumor such as melanoma, head and neck, liver or kidney cancer. The sequencing used CD4+ or CD8+ T cells sorted from blood, collected in a trial of the OX40 agonist ivuxolimab. The DNA sequence is TGTGCCAGCAGCCGACAGGGCTTCCCCACTGAAGCTTTCTTT. Translated, this gives CASSRQGFPTEAFF.